These 22 T cell receptor beta chains came from one sample sequenced in a study of blood T cell repertoires in COVID-19. The protocol was immunoSEQ multiplex PCR, while the TCRdb copy is restricted to in-frame clones and leaves out a portion. The sample has 220,000 or so clones; 86% are singletons. The specimen sequenced was PBMCs or T cells enriched from blood (not recorded which). These receptors were taken from a woman in her fifties or sixties who had recovered from COVID-19.

V usage is TRBV2 and J usage is TRBJ1-6, with D unresolved. The V end lost 4 bases, the J end lost 9 bases, and 10 bases lay between the germline ends. Per germline, CDR1 SNHLY and CDR2 FYNNEI. The CDR3 contains 13 residues. The CDR3, as DNA: TGTGCCAGCAGTGCGTCCGGGGTTTCACCCCTCCACTTT. This encodes CASSASGVSPLHF.

This CDR3 is CASSPAGGETQYF. The CDR3 DNA is TGTGCCAGCAGCCCCGCGGGGGGCGAGACCCAGTACTTC. V usage is TRBV7-2 and J usage is TRBJ2-5; the match to TRBD2 covers 8 bases. Germline assignment: CDR1 SGHTA and CDR2 FQGNSA. CDR3 length: 13 amino acids. V lost 5 bases, J lost 5 bases, and 4 bases stayed unmatched.

The chain links TRBV19 to TRBJ2-1; 8 bases align to TRBD1. CDR1 and CDR2 (germline): LNHDA, SQIVND (reference sequence). The CDR3 runs to 14 residues. J was trimmed by 14 bases and V by 6 bases; bases with no gene match: 15. The CDR3 region is CASSDPFEGTGEFF. In DNA form, the CDR3 reads TGTGCCAGTAGCGACCCCTTCGAGGGGACAGGAGAGTTCTTC.

The chain combines TRBV5-1 with TRBJ1-2, with D uncertain. This CDR3 is built from 14 residues. Trimming stripped 6 bases from V and 5 bases from J, with 17 bases between. Germline lookup yields CDR1 SGHRS and CDR2 YFSETQ. CDR3 loop: CASNAEGAHYGYTF. The CDR3 DNA follows: TGCGCCAGCAATGCAGAGGGCGCTCATTATGGCTACACCTTC.

The rearrangement uses TRBV19 and TRBJ1-1; D possibly corresponds to TRBD1 (6 bases). CDR1 and CDR2 (germline): LNHDA, SQIVND (reference sequence). The CDR3 runs to 16 residues. Trimming cost V 3 bases and J 0 bases, with 14 bases left between them. CDR3 nucleotide sequence: TGTGCCAGTAGTATGTCCAGGGGCTCCATGAACACTGAAGCTTTCTTT. It translates to CASSMSRGSMNTEAFF.

This clone was counted a few times. DNA for the CDR3: TGTGCCAGCCCTTCGTCGGGGGGAAACTATGGCTACACCTTC. Encoded protein: CASPSSGGNYGYTF. This sequence joins TRBV5-5 and TRBJ1-2; a weak D match, TRBD1 (5 bases). There are 14 residues in the CDR3. CDR1 and CDR2 (germline): SGHKS, YYEKEE (reference sequence). The germline V and J ends were trimmed by 7 bases and 2 bases, with 15 bases remaining between them. The full variable domain, its missing parts supplied by reference TRBV5-5 and TRBJ1-2, is DAGVTQSPTHLIKTRGQQVTLRCSPISGHKSVSWYQQVLGQGPQFIFQYYEKEERGRGNFPDRFSARQFPNYSSELNVNALLLGDSALYLCASPSSGGNYGYTFGSGTRLTVV.

The chain carries TRBV15 and TRBJ2-2; no definite D call. V gave up 1 base and J gave up 8 bases, with 11 bases separating them. The CDR3 has 14 amino acids. Germline values: CDR1 LNHNV, CDR2 YYDKDF (reference sequence). The CDR3 sequence: CATSRAHSTGELFF. In DNA form, the CDR3 reads TGTGCCACCAGCAGAGCTCACAGCACTGGGGAGCTGTTTTTT. The whole variable domain, filled in from reference TRBV15 and TRBJ2-2, reads DAMVIQNPRYQVTQFGKPVTLSCSQTLNHNVMYWYQQKSSQAPKLLFHYYDKDFNNEADTPDNFQSRRPNTSFCFLDIRSPGLGDTAMYLCATSRAHSTGELFFGEGSRLTVL.

V is TRBV5-1 and J is TRBJ1-3; D is unclear. The CDR3 contains 15 residues. The germline V gene has CDR1 SGHRS and CDR2 YFSETQ. The V end lost 5 bases, the J end lost 0 bases, and 12 bases lay between the germline ends. CDR3 loop: CASSVQPSSGNTIYF. The CDR3 DNA follows: TGCGCCAGCAGTGTACAGCCTTCCTCTGGAAACACCATATATTTT.

This clone was detected a few times. The chain is built from TRBV28 and TRBJ1-6; D is perhaps TRBD1 (5 bases). The CDR3 runs 14 residues. The V end lost 2 bases, the J end lost 9 bases, and 11 bases lay between the germline ends. CDR1 MDHEN and CDR2 SYDVKM come from the germline V gene. The CDR3 sequence: CASSLGGLGSPLHF. The DNA for the CDR3 is TGTGCCAGCAGTTTAGGGGGGTTGGGTTCACCCCTCCACTTT.

The chain couples TRBV30 to TRBJ1-2; 8 nucleotides match TRBD1. Germline V gene lookup returns CDR1 GTSNPN and CDR2 SVGIG (reference sequence). The CDR3 is 13 amino acids. V lost 5 bases to trimming and J lost 2 bases; unmatched junction nucleotides: 4. The CDR3 nucleotides read TGTGCCTGGTTAGACAGGGGCAACTATGGCTACACCTTC. Translated: CAWLDRGNYGYTF.

This clone was seen once. V and J are TRBV7-8 and TRBJ2-3; D is possibly TRBD2 (5 bases). The CDR3 covers 14 residues. The germline gives CDR1 SGHVS, CDR2 FQNEAQ. V lost 4 bases and J lost 0, with 8 bases in between. CDR3 sequence reads: CASSWGASTDTQYF. Here the CDR3 DNA reads TGTGCCAGCAGCTGGGGAGCGAGCACAGATACGCAGTATTTT.

V and J are TRBV7-2 and TRBJ2-3; D might be TRBD1 (6 bases). Germline V lookup: CDR1 SGHTA, CDR2 FQGNSA. This CDR3 region has 16 residues. V lost 1 base and J 6 bases, leaving 17 bases between the germline ends. Written as DNA, the CDR3 is TGTGCCAGCAGCTTAGAAGGGACACTTGCCACGGATACGCAGTATTTT. Protein: CASSLEGTLATDTQYF.

The CDR3 protein is CASTPPPGASYGYTF. The CDR3 bases are TGTGCCAGCACTCCACCGCCAGGGGCTAGCTATGGCTACACCTTC. This chain connects TRBV7-8 to TRBJ1-2, with a possible D match to TRBD1 (6 bases). V was clipped by 7 bases and J by 4 bases, with 19 bases between them. Germline V CDR1 and CDR2: SGHVS, FQNEAQ. The CDR3 loop spans 15 amino acids.

The chain recombines TRBV2 with TRBJ1-2; TRBD1 is a possible D gene (6 bases). The CDR3 length is 13 residues. Deletions cut 3 bases from V and 6 bases from J, with 11 bases between. Germline V gene data show CDR1 as SNHLY and CDR2 as FYNNEI. For the CDR3, the DNA is TGTGCCAGCAGTGATTACAGGGTTGATGGCTACACCTTC. Protein: CASSDYRVDGYTF.

This chain links TRBV19 with TRBJ1-5, with D possibly TRBD1 on 5 matching bases. The CDR3 is 12 residues long. Trimming removed 6 bases from V and 6 bases from J, with 9 bases in between. The germline CDR1 and CDR2 sequences are LNHDA and SQIVND (reference sequence). The CDR3 DNA follows: TGTGCCAGTAGCCGGGACTTTCAGCCCCAGCATTTT. Translating it yields CASSRDFQPQHF.

V usage is TRBV5-1 and J usage is TRBJ2-1; the match to TRBD2 covers 13 bases. The CDR3 consists of 15 residues. V was pared by 4 bases and J by 4 bases, with 2 bases of the junction left unmatched. The germline V gene has CDR1 SGHRS and CDR2 YFSETQ. In DNA, the CDR3 is TGCGCCAGCAGCGGACTAGCGGGGGTATACAATGAGCAGTTCTTC. Translating gives CASSGLAGVYNEQFF.

The CDR3 sequence is CAITGTESYEQYF. The DNA for the CDR3 is TGTGCCATCACTGGGACAGAGAGCTACGAGCAGTACTTC. The chain carries TRBV10-3 and TRBJ2-7, with TRBD1 identical over 7 bases. The CDR3 totals 13 residues. V lost 7 bases, J lost 3 bases, and 6 bases stayed unmatched. The V gene's germline CDR1 is ENHRY and CDR2 SYGVKD.

The J gene is TRBJ2-3, the V gene TRBV19; D is ambiguous. This CDR3 contains 14 residues. The germline V gene has CDR1 LNHDA and CDR2 SQIVND (reference sequence). With 0 bases removed from V and 4 bases from J, the gap between germline ends came to 8 bases. The CDR3 bases are TGTGCCAGTAGTATAGATTTGCCGGCAGATACGCAGTATTTT. Amino acids: CASSIDLPADTQYF.

J is TRBJ1-1 and V is TRBV27; TRBD1 agrees at 9 bases. V was clipped by 3 bases and J by 8 bases; unmatched bases: 1. Germline loops: CDR1 MNHEY, CDR2 SMNVEV (reference sequence). CDR3 length: 12 residues. The chain's CDR3 is CASSFGTGEAFF. For the CDR3, the DNA is TGTGCCAGCAGTTTCGGGACAGGGGAAGCTTTCTTT.

This chain connects TRBV28 to TRBJ1-5; no definite D call. V was trimmed by 8 bases and J by 3 bases, leaving 11 bases between them. Looked up from germline, CDR1 is MDHEN and CDR2 is SYDVKM. The CDR3 is 13 residues long. In DNA form, the CDR3 reads TGTGCCAGCTGGTCACAAGTCAATCAGCCCCAGCATTTT. It specifies CASWSQVNQPQHF.

The genes are TRBV18 and TRBJ1-2; the D gene is possibly TRBD1 (5 bases). Germline V gives CDR1 KGHSH, CDR2 LQKENI. With 0 bases removed from V and 4 bases from J, the gap between germline ends came to 9 bases. The CDR3 is made up of 14 amino acids. The DNA of the CDR3 is TGTGCCAGCTCACCACCGACAGTGGGCTATGGCTACACCTTC. Its protein is CASSPPTVGYGYTF. Based on the CDR3 plus reference TRBV18 and TRBJ1-2, the full variable domain is NAGVMQNPRHLVRRRGQEARLRCSPMKGHSHVYWYRQLPEEGLKFMVYLQKENIIDESGMPKERFSAEFPKEGPSILRIQQVVRGDSAAYFCASSPPTVGYGYTFGSGTRLTVV.

The rearrangement uses TRBV19 and TRBJ1-4; D unresolved. Looked up from germline, CDR1 is LNHDA and CDR2 is SQIVND (reference sequence). The CDR3 has 16 amino acids. Trimming pared 4 bases from V and 5 bases from J, leaving 17 bases between. The CDR3: CASSNSWPELNEKLFF. CDR3 nucleotide sequence: TGTGCCAGTAGTAACTCTTGGCCGGAGTTGAATGAAAAACTGTTTTTT. The full variable domain, completed using reference TRBV19 and TRBJ1-4, is DGGITQSPKYLFRKEGQNVTLSCEQNLNHDAMYWYRQDPGQGLRLIYYSQIVNDFQKGDIAEGYSVSREKKESFPLTVTSAQKNPTAFYLCASSNSWPELNEKLFFGSGTQLSVL.